The text below deals with one T cell receptor (beta chain). Its antigen is currently not known. Per-nucleotide qualities are absent, and no much larger clonotype sits a single base away. The data are from a study of shared clonotypes between healthy human individuals (TCRdb year 2020). Context from the whole study: A few men and two women, aged 18 to 49 years, made up the cohort. Blood TCR repertoires of roughly 5 healthy adults were deeply sequenced to estimate repertoire size and the extent of clonotype sharing between individuals. Per donor, three plates each were used for CD4 naive and CD4 memory, two for CD8 naive, and one for CD8 memory. Libraries were prepared and TCR repertoires were sequenced by different laboratories using diverse techniques, in order to increase sequencing depth and limit assay-specific biases. Between about 0.94 and 8.9 billion PBMCs per donor were obtained by leukapheresis. Study-wide findings and limitations: The small number of donors limited the genetic and exposure-history diversity represented. Across a few donors, around 5% of naive CD4, approximately 3.6% of naive CD8, about 2.3% of memory CD4, and approximately 0.4% of memory CD8 clonotypes were shared. Pairwise subsampling led to the expectation that sequencing depth would affect the degree of clonotype sharing among donors. Sampling was restricted to blood, and TCR repertoires in tissues likely differ from the TCR repertoires found in blood. Estimated clonotype richness was generally larger for naive than for memory subsets. Compared with non-shared clonotypes, the clonotypes found in all four sorted-subset donors had higher generation probabilities. Even with the large sequencing depth, rarefaction of the sorted-subset datasets indicated that sequencing was incomplete.

TCR CDR3 regions were amplified from genomic DNA by multiplex PCR using the deep immunoSEQ assay. Extracted genomic DNA from each cell subset was distributed evenly across all wells of several immunoSEQ 96-well plates, and each plate was treated as a replicate. For sorted subsets, around 200 ng genomic DNA, equal to about 30,000 T cell genomes, was loaded into each replicate PCR. Purified libraries were quantified with a Qubit 3.0 fluorometer, sized on a Bioanalyzer 2100, and re-quantified with the KAPA Library Quantification kit. A separate single-read 150-cycle Illumina NextSeq 550 flow cell was used to sequence each immunoSEQ 96-well plate. Processing in the source paper ran as follows. Because only junctional sequences without quality scores were contained in the immunoSEQ output, filtering matching that applied to full-length reads could not be performed. Sequences were annotated with PyIR, a Python wrapper for IgBLAST v1.9, and V/J genes and CDR3 were assigned using IMGT germline references. Any read was removed if the V/J assignment was weak (E-value above 1e-6), the CDR3 was missing, or the read contained stop codons, out-of-frame junctions, or ambiguous translated residues. V3J clonotypes were defined as sequences sharing an identical inferred V gene, J gene, and CDR3 amino acid sequence. To compute the percentage overlap between repertoires, the number of shared unique clonotypes was divided by the size of the smaller repertoire. RTK rarefaction, the Chao1 estimator, and Recon v2.1 estimates of unobserved clonotypes were used to assess repertoire richness. For all TCRbeta clonotypes obtained by the gDNA method from a handful of donors, generation probabilities were computed with OLGA. TCRdb's version of the immuneACCESS table is confined to in-frame rearrangements and falls short of the full clone set. An unresolved V gene accounts for under half of the shortfall where checked; the remainder is of unknown origin. That table supplies the V and J calls and clone size; D and trimming were determined from the DNA. For this sample there are about 320,000 clones; more than 75% appear just once. Under 20% of the sample is taken by the ten largest.

The donors were healthy, HIV-negative adults who had no recently reported acute infections or vaccinations. Every donor was a Caucasian adult residing in Nashville, Tennessee, USA. CD8 memory samples consisted of magnetically selected CD45RO+ cells combined with CCR7-negative CD45RA+ effector memory (TemRA) cells. After blood collection by leukapheresis, PBMCs were isolated using Ficoll-Histopaque density gradient centrifugation and then cryopreserved in the vapor phase of liquid nitrogen. Purity and quantity of every magnetically sorted T cell population were checked by analytical flow cytometry. Genomic DNA was isolated from every sorted fraction and measured by UV absorbance on a Nanodrop 2000c. The sequence came from a man younger than 35 in good health. Sequenced input: memory CD8+ T cells sorted from blood. Reading the label with the study, this specimen's cell subset or site is: CD45RO+ cells pooled with CCR7-negative TemRA cells.

The bases read TGTGCCAGCAGCCCTTCGGACCGGATATACGAGCAGTACTTC. Its translation is CASSPSDRIYEQYF. Rearrangement joined TRBV5-4 to TRBJ2-7, with an unclear D gene assignment. V is clipped by 4 bases and J by 4 bases, and the sequence between their germline boundaries is 15 bases long. The germline V gene encodes CDR1 SGHNT and CDR2 YYREEE (reference sequence). Including the terminal cysteine and phenylalanine, the CDR3 comprises 14 residues. Of all the DNA, just the CDR3 is kept, 42 bases in frame from base 1.